One and the same sample provided the 13 T cell receptor beta chains below, sequenced in a study of shared clonotypes between healthy human individuals. Here immunoSEQ multiplex PCR was the method, and the copy in TCRdb shows in-frame clones only, minus some. The sample lists fewer than 3 million clones, around 92% seen once, with 0.37% in the top ten. The sequenced material came from naive CD4+ T cells from PBMCs. The subset was: CD45RA+ positively selected. Receptors were obtained from a man aged 18 to 29 in good health. Some clones in this sample may be carry-over from other donors' samples.

This clone was found a few times. In DNA, the CDR3 is TGTGCCAGCAGCTGGACAGGGGCCAATCAGCCCCAGCATTTT. Protein sequence: CASSWTGANQPQHF. The genes are TRBV7-2 and TRBJ1-5, with TRBD1 matching 9 bases. Germline trimming cut 4 bases from V and 3 bases from J; bases unmatched to any gene: 1. Germline values: CDR1 SGHTA, CDR2 FQGNSA. There are 14 residues in the CDR3.

CDR3 coding DNA: TGCGCCAGCAGCCCACAGGGATGGGACACTGAAGCTTTCTTT. This codes for CASSPQGWDTEAFF. This chain links TRBV5-1 with TRBJ1-1, with a weak D call TRBD1 (6 bases). Germline loops: CDR1 SGHRS, CDR2 YFSETQ. This CDR3 has 14 amino acids. V lost 4 bases to trimming and J lost 3 bases, with 13 bases between them.

The chain couples TRBV25-1 to TRBJ2-7; no clear D gene. The germline CDR1 and CDR2 sequences are MGHDK and SYGVNS. The V end lost 7 bases, the J end lost 5 bases, and 15 bases lay between the germline ends. The CDR3 contains 13 residues. Here the CDR3 reads CASIPARAHEQYF. The CDR3 DNA follows: TGTGCCAGCATCCCAGCCCGCGCCCACGAGCAGTACTTC.

The chain couples TRBV7-9 to TRBJ2-1, with TRBD2 matching 7 bases. The germline gives CDR1 SEHNR, CDR2 FQNEAQ (reference sequence). The CDR3 runs 17 residues. Germline trimming cut 3 bases from V and 0 bases from J; bases unmatched to any gene: 8. The DNA for the CDR3 is TGTGCCAGCAGCTTTCGTTCGGGAGGTAGCTCCTACAATGAGCAGTTCTTC. Translated, it gives CASSFRSGGSSYNEQFF. The whole variable domain, filled in from reference TRBV7-9 and TRBJ2-1, reads DTGVSQNPRHKITKRGQNVTFRCDPISEHNRLYWYRQTLGQGPEFLTYFQNEAQLEKSRLLSDRFSAERPKGSFSTLEIQRTEQGDSAMYLCASSFRSGGSSYNEQFFGPGTRLTVL.

The rearrangement joins TRBV5-8 to TRBJ1-4, with 10 bases fitting TRBD1. Germline values: CDR1 SGHTS, CDR2 YDEGEE. Losses at the gene ends were 4 bases for V and 6 bases for J; bases not matched to a gene: 6. This CDR3 is 15 amino acids long. CDR3 residues: CASSHAGTGDEKLFF. The DNA of the CDR3 is TGTGCCAGCAGCCACGCCGGGACAGGGGATGAAAAACTGTTTTTT.

This clone was counted between two and nine times. The chain uses TRBV7-8 and TRBJ1-1; D gene uncertain. The V end lost 7 bases, the J end lost 4 bases, and 10 bases lay between the germline ends. The CDR3 consists of 12 residues. Germline CDR1 reads SGHVS; CDR2 reads FQNEAQ. As DNA, the CDR3 is TGTGCCAGCACCTACGGCAGCACTGAAGCTTTCTTT. This encodes CASTYGSTEAFF.

The gene calls are TRBV5-4 and TRBJ2-1; TRBD1 matches at 7 bases. CDR3 size: 14 residues. With 5 bases clipped from V and 4 bases from J, the junction kept 6 bases outside the gene matches. CDR1 is SGHNT and CDR2 is YYREEE in the germline V gene (reference sequence). This CDR3 is CASREGTAYNEQFF. The CDR3 DNA reads TGTGCCAGCAGGGAAGGGACAGCTTACAATGAGCAGTTCTTC. The variable domain in full, with the rest retrieved from reference TRBV5-4 and TRBJ2-1, is ETGVTQSPTHLIKTRGQQVTLRCSSQSGHNTVSWYQQALGQGPQFIFQYYREEENGRGNFPPRFSGLQFPNYSSELNVNALELDDSALYLCASREGTAYNEQFFGPGTRLTVL.

This clone was seen a handful of times. V usage is TRBV28 and J usage is TRBJ1-1, with a tentative D call TRBD1 (5 bases). The CDR3 contains 10 residues. Germline V CDR1 and CDR2: MDHEN, SYDVKM. Trimming left V 6 bases short and J 8 bases short, with 7 bases between. CDR3 sequence (DNA): TGTGCCAGCAGGGAGGGGGAAGCTTTCTTT. Protein sequence: CASREGEAFF.

The gene calls are TRBV19 and TRBJ1-3; tentatively, D is TRBD1 (5 bases). Germline CDR1 is LNHDA and CDR2 is SQIVND (reference sequence). The CDR3 has 15 residues. V was pared by 3 bases and J by 2 bases, with 11 bases between. The CDR3 DNA sequence: TGTGCCAGTAGTATTGGAGGAGGGGCTGGAAACACCATATATTTT. Protein: CASSIGGGAGNTIYF.

The chain is built from TRBV2 and TRBJ1-1; possibly TRBD1 for D (5 bases). The V and J ends lost 2 bases and 1 base respectively, with 11 bases between them. This CDR3 contains 15 residues. CDR1 SNHLY and CDR2 FYNNEI come from the germline V gene. The DNA of the CDR3 is TGTGCCAGCAGTGAAAGAAGGGGAACGAACACTGAAGCTTTCTTT. The encoded protein is CASSERRGTNTEAFF.

The V call is TRBV5-1, the J call TRBJ1-2; TRBD1 agrees at 8 bases. This CDR3 spans 13 amino acids. V was pared by 4 bases and J by 8 bases, with 7 bases of the junction left unmatched. Looked up from germline, CDR1 is SGHRS and CDR2 is YFSETQ. CDR3 DNA: TGCGCCAGCAGCCTACACGACAGGGGCGGCTACACCTTC. It yields the protein CASSLHDRGGYTF. The full variable domain, rest sourced from reference TRBV5-1 and TRBJ1-2, is KAGVTQTPRYLIKTRGQQVTLSCSPISGHRSVSWYQQTPGQGLQFLFEYFSETQRNKGNFPGRFSGRQFSNSRSEMNVSTLELGDSALYLCASSLHDRGGYTFGSGTRLTVV.

The chain has TRBV15 and TRBJ2-1; D not resolved. Germline CDR1 reads LNHNV; CDR2 reads YYDKDF (reference sequence). The CDR3 is made up of 12 amino acids. With 3 bases removed from V and 6 bases from J, the gap between germline ends came to 6 bases. The CDR3, as DNA: TGTGCCACCAGCAGCACGGGCAATGAGCAGTTCTTC. Its protein is CATSSTGNEQFF.

J is TRBJ1-5 and V is TRBV2; D perhaps matches TRBD1 (6 bases). CDR3 size: 18 residues. V lost 0 bases and J 6 bases, leaving 21 bases between the germline ends. Germline V gene lookup returns CDR1 SNHLY and CDR2 FYNNEI. The chain's CDR3 is CASSEALGRGLYTQPQHF. The CDR3 DNA follows: TGTGCCAGCAGTGAAGCGTTAGGGCGGGGGCTTTACACTCAGCCCCAGCATTTT.